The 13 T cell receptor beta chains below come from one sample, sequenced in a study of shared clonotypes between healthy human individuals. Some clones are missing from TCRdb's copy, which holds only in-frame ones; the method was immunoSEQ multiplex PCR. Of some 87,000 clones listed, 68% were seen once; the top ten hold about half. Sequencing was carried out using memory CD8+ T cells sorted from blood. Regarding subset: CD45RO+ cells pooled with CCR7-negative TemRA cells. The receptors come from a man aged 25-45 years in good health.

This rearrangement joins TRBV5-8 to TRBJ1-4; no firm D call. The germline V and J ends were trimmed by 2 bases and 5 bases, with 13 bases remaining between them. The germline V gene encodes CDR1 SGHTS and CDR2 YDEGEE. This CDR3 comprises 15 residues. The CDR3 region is CASSFTDEKNEKLFF. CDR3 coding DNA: TGTGCCAGCAGCTTTACGGACGAGAAGAATGAAAAACTGTTTTTT.

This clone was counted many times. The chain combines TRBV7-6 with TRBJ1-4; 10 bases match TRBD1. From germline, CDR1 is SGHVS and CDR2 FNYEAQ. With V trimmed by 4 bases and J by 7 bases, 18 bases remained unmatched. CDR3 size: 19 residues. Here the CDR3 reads CASSSNDDETGGGSEKLFF. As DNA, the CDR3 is TGTGCCAGCAGCTCAAACGACGACGAGACAGGGGGCGGGAGTGAAAAACTGTTTTTT.

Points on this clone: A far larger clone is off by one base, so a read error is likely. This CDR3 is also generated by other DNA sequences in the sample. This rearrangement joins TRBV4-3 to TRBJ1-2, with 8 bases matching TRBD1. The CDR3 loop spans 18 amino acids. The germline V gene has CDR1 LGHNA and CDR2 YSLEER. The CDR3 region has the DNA TGCGCCAGCAGCCAAGATCGGGACAGGATGATGATTCGCTATGGCTACACCTTT. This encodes CASSQDRDRMMIRYGYTF.

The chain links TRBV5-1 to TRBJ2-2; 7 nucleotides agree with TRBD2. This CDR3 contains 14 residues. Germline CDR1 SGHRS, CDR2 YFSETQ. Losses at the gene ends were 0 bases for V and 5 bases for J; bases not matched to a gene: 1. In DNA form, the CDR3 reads TGCGCCAGCAGCTTGGAGGGAGGGACCGGGGAGCTGTTTTTT. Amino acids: CASSLEGGTGELFF.

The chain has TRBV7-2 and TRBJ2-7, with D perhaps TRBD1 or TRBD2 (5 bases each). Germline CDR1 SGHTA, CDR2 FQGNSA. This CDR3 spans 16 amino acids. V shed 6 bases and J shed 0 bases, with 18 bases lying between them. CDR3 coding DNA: TGTGCCAGCAGTTTTCGGCCGGGACGTGTCTCCTACGAGCAGTACTTC. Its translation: CASSFRPGRVSYEQYF.

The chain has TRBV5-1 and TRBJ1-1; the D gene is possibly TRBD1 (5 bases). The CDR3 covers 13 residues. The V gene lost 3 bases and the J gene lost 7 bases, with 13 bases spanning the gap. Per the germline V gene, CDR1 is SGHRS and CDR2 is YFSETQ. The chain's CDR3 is CASSSGTSSEAFF. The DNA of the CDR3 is TGCGCCAGCAGCTCCGGGACCTCCAGTGAAGCTTTCTTT.

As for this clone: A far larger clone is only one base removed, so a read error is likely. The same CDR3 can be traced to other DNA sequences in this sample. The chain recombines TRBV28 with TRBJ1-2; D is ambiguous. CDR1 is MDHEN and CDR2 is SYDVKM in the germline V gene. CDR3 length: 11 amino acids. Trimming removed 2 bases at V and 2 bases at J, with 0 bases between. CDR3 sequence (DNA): TGTGCCAGCAGTTTAAACTATGGCTACACCTTC. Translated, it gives CASSLNYGYTF.

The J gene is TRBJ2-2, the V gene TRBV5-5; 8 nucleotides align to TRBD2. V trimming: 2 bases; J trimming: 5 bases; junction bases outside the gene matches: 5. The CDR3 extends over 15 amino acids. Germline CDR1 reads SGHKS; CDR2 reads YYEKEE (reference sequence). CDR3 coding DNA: TGTGCCAGCAGCTTTGAACTAGCGGAAACCGGGGAGCTGTTTTTT. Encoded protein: CASSFELAETGELFF.

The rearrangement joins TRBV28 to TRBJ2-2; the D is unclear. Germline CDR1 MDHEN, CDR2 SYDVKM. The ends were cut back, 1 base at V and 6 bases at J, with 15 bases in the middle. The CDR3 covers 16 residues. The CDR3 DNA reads TGTGCCAGCAGTTTATCTACATGGGTAGGCCCCGGGGAGCTGTTTTTT. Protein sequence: CASSLSTWVGPGELFF.

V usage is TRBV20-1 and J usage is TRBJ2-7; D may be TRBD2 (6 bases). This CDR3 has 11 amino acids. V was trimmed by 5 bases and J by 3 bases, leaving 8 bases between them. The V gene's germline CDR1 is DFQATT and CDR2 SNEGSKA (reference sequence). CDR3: CSAAGYYEQYF. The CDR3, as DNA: TGCAGTGCTGCGGGGTACTACGAGCAGTACTTC.

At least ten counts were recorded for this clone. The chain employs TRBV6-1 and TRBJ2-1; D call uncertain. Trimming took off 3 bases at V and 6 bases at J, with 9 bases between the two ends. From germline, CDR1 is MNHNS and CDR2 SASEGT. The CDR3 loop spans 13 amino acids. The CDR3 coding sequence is TGTGCCAGCAGTGACGGGCGAGGCAATGAGCAGTTCTTC. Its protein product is CASSDGRGNEQFF.

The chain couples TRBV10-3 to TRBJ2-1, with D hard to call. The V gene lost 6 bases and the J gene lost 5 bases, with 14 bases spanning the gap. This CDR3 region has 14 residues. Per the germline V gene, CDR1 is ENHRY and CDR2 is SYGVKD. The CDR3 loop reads CAISDWRSNNEQFF. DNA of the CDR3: TGTGCCATCAGCGACTGGCGGAGTAACAATGAGCAGTTCTTC.

The CDR3 here is CASSYPGYEQYF. The CDR3 DNA is TGTGCCAGCAGCTATCCGGGCTACGAGCAGTACTTC. The chain links TRBV11-2 to TRBJ2-7; D uncertain. Trimming cost V 4 bases and J 3 bases, with 7 bases left between them. Germline assignment: CDR1 SGHAT and CDR2 FQNNGV. The CDR3 runs 12 residues.